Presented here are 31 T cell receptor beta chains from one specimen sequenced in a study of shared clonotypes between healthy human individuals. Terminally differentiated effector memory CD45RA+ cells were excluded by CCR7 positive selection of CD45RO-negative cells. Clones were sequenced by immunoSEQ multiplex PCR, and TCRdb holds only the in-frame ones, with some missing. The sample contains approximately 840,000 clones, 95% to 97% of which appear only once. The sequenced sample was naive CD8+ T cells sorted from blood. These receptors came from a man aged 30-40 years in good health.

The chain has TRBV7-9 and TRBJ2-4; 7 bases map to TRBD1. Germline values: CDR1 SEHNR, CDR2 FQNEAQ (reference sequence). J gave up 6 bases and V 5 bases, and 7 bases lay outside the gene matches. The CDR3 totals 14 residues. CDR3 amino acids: CASSARTGLNIQYF. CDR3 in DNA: TGTGCCAGCAGCGCTCGGACAGGACTAAACATTCAGTACTTC.

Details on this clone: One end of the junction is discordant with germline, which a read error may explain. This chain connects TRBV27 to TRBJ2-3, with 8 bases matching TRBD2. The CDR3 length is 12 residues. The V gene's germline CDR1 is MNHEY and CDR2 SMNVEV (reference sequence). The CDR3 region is CASGRPTDTQYF. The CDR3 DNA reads TGCGCGAGCGGGAGACCCACAGATACGCAGTATTTT.

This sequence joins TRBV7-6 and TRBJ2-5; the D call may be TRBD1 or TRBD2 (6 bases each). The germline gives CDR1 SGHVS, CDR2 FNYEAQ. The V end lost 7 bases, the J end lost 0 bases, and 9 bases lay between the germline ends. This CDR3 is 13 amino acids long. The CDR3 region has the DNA TGTGCCAGCACGGGGGCGGACCAAGAGACCCAGTACTTC. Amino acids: CASTGADQETQYF.

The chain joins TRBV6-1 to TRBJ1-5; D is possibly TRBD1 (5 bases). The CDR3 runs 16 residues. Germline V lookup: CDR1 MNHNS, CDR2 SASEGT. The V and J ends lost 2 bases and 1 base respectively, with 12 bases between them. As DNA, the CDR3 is TGTGCCAGCAGTGAATACCAGGGACGGAGCAATCAGCCCCAGCATTTT. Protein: CASSEYQGRSNQPQHF.

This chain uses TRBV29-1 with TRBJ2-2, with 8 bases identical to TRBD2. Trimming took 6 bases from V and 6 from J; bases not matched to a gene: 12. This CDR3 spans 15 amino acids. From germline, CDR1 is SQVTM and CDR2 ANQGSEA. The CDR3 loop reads CSVAIPGLGAGELFF. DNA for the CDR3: TGCAGCGTCGCCATCCCGGGACTAGGGGCCGGGGAGCTGTTTTTT.

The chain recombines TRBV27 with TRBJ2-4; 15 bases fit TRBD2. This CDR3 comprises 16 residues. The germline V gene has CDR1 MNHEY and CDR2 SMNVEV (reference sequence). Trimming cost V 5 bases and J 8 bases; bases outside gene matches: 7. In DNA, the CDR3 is TGTGCCAGCAGTCCGTGGACTAGCGGGAGGGGAGACATTCAGTACTTC. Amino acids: CASSPWTSGRGDIQYF.

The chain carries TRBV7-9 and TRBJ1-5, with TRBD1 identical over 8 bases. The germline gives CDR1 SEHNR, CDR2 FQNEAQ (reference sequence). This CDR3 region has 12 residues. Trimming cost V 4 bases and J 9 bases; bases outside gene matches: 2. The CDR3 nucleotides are TGTGCCAGCAGCTACGACAGGGGGCCCCAGCATTTT. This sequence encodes CASSYDRGPQHF.

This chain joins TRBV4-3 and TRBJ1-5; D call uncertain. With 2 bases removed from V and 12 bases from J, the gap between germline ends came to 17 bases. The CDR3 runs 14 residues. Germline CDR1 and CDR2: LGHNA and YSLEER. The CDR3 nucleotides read TGCGCCAGCAGCCAATCACGGACTCTCGGAGGCCAGCATTTT. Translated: CASSQSRTLGGQHF.

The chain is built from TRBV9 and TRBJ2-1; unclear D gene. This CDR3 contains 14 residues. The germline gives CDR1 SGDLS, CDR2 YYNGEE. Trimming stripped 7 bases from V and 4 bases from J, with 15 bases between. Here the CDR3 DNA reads TGTGCCAGCTCGTCCCCCCTGGGTTACAATGAGCAGTTCTTC. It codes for CASSSPLGYNEQFF.

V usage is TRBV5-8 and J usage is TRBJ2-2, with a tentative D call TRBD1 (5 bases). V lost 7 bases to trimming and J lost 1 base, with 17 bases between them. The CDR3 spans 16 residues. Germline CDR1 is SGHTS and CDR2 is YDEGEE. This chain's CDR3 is CASSGRVPKNTGELFF. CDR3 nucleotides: TGTGCCAGCTCCGGCAGGGTTCCCAAGAACACCGGGGAGCTGTTTTTT.

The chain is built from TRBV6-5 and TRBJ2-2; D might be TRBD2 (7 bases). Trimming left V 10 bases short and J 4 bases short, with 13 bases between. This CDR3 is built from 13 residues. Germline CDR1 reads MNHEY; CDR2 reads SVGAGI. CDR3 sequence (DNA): TGTGCCACCCATAGGGGGGGCACCGGGGAGCTGTTTTTT. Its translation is CATHRGGTGELFF.

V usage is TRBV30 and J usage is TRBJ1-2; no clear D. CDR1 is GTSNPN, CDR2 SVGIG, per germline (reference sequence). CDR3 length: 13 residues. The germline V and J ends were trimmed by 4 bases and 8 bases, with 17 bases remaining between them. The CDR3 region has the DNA TGTGCCTGGAATAAGGGCTATGCTCGGGGCTACACCTTC. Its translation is CAWNKGYARGYTF.

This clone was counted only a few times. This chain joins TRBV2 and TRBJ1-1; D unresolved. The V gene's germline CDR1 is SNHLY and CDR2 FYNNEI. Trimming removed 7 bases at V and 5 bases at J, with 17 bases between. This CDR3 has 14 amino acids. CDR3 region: CASIPEVGETEAFF. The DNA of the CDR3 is TGTGCCAGCATCCCAGAGGTGGGTGAGACTGAAGCTTTCTTT.

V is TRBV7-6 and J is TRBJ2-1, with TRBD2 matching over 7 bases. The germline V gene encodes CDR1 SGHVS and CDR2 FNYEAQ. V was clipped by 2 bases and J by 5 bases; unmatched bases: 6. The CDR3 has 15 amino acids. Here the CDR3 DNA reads TGTGCCAGCAGCTTATCTGGGCGGGAGCACAATGAGCAGTTCTTC. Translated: CASSLSGREHNEQFF.

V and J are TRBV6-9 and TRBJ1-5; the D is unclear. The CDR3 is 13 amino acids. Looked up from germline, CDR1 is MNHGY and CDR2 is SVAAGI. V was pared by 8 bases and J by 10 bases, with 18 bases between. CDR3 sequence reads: CASVWAENCPQHF. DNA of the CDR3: TGTGCCAGCGTTTGGGCAGAGAATTGTCCCCAGCATTTT.

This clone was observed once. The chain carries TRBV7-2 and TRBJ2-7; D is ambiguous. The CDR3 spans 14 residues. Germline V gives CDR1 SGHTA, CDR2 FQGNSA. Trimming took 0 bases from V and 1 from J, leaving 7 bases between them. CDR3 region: CASSLASHSYEQYF. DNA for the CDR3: TGTGCCAGCAGCTTAGCATCGCATTCCTACGAGCAGTACTTC.

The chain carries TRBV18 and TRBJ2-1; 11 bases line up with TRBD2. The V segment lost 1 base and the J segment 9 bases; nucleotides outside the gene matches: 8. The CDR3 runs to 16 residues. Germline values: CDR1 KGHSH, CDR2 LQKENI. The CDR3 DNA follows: TGTGCCAGCTCACCACGGGGTAGCGGGAGGGGCACTGAGCAGTTCTTC. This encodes CASSPRGSGRGTEQFF. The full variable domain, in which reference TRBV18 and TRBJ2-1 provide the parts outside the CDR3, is NAGVMQNPRHLVRRRGQEARLRCSPMKGHSHVYWYRQLPEEGLKFMVYLQKENIIDESGMPKERFSAEFPKEGPSILRIQQVVRGDSAAYFCASSPRGSGRGTEQFFGPGTRLTVL.

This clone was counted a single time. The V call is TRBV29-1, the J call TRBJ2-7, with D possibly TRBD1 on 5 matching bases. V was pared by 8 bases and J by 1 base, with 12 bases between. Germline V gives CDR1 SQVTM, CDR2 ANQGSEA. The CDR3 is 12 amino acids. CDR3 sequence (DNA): TGCAGCTCAGTGACAGAATCCTACGAGCAGTACTTC. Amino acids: CSSVTESYEQYF.

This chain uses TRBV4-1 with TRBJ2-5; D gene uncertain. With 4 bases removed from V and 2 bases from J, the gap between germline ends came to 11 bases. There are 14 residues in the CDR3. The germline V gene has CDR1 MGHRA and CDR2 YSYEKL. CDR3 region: CASSRQVDQETQYF. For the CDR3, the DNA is TGCGCCAGCAGCCGGCAGGTTGATCAAGAGACCCAGTACTTC.

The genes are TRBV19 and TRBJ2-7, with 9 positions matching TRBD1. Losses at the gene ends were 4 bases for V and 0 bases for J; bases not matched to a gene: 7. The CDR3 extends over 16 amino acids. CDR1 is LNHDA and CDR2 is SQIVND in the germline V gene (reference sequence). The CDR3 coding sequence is TGTGCCAGTAGTACTGGGGGACAGGGTAGCTCCTACGAGCAGTACTTC. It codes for CASSTGGQGSSYEQYF.

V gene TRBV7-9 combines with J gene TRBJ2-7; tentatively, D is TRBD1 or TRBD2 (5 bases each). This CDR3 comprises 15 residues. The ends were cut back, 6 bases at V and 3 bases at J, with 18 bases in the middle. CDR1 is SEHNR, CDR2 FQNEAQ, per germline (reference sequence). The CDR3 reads CASRALGTLGYEQYF. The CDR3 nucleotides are TGTGCCAGCAGGGCCTTAGGGACGCTGGGCTACGAGCAGTACTTC.

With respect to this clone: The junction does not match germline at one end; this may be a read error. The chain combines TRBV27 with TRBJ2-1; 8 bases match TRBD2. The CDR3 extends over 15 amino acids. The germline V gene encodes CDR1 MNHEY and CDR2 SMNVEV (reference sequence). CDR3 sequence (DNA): TGTGCCAGCCGTTTAGCGGGGCCAGTCTACAATGAGCAGTTCTTC. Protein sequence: CASRLAGPVYNEQFF.

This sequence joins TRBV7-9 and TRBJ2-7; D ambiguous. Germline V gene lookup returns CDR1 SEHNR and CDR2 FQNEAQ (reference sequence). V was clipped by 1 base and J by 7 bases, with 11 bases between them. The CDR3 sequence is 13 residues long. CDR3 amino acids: CASSLVPAWEQYF. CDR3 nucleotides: TGTGCCAGCAGCTTAGTGCCCGCGTGGGAGCAGTACTTC.

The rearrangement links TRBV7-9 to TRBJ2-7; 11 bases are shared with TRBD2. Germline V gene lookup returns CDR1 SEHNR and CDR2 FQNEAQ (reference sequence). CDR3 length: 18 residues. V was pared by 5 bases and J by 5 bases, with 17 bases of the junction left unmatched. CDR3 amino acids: CASSDLAGGSHLGNEQYF. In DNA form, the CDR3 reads TGTGCCAGCAGCGACCTAGCGGGAGGTTCCCATCTGGGGAACGAGCAGTACTTC.

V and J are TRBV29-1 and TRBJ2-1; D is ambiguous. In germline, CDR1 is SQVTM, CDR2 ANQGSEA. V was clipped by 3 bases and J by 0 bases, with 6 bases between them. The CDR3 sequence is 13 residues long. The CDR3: CSVEESSYNEQFF. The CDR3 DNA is TGCAGCGTTGAGGAAAGCTCCTACAATGAGCAGTTCTTC.

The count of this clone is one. The CDR3 protein is CASSSTGGRRGQETQYF. DNA of the CDR3: TGTGCCAGCAGTTCTACAGGGGGCAGGAGGGGCCAAGAGACCCAGTACTTC. The rearrangement links TRBV11-2 to TRBJ2-5; 9 bases fit TRBD1. CDR3 size: 17 residues. The germline V gene encodes CDR1 SGHAT and CDR2 FQNNGV. With V trimmed by 6 bases and J by 1 base, 12 bases remained unmatched.

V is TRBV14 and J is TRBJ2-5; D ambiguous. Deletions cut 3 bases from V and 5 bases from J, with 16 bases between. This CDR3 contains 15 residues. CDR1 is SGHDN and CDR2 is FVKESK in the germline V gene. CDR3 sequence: CASSHSRDLFETQYF. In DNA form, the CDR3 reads TGTGCCAGCAGCCATTCCCGAGATCTGTTTGAGACCCAGTACTTC. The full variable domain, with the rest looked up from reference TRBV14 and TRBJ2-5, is EAGVTQFPSHSVIEKGQTVTLRCDPISGHDNLYWYRRVMGKEIKFLLHFVKESKQDESGMPNNRFLAERTGGTYSTLKVQPAELEDSGVYFCASSHSRDLFETQYFGPGTRLLVL.

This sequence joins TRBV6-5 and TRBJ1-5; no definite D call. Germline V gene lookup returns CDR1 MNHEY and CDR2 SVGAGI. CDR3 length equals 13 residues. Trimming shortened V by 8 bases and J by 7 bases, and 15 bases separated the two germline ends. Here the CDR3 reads CASGFGVEQPQHF. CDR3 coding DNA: TGTGCCAGCGGTTTTGGAGTGGAGCAGCCCCAGCATTTT.

CDR3 in amino acids: CASSQEWTESITDTQYF. Here the CDR3 DNA reads TGTGCCAGCAGCCAGGAGTGGACGGAGTCAATCACAGATACGCAGTATTTT. The J gene is TRBJ2-3, the V gene TRBV27; no definite D call. This CDR3 is built from 17 residues. CDR1 is MNHEY and CDR2 is SMNVEV in the germline V gene (reference sequence). The V and J ends lost 6 bases and 2 bases respectively, with 21 bases between them.

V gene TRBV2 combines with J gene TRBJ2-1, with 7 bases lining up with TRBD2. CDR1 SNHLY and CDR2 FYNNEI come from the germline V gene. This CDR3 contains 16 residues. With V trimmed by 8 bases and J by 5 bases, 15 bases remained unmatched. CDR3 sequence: CASPGLLSGTHNEQFF. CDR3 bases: TGTGCCAGCCCCGGACTATTAAGCGGGACCCACAATGAGCAGTTCTTC.

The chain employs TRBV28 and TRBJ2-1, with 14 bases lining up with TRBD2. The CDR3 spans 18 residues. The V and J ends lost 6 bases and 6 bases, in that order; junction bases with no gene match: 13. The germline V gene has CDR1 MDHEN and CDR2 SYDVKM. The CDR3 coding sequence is TGTGCCAGCAGCCCTAGACTAGCGGGAGGGAATAGCGGCAATGAGCAGTTCTTC. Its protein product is CASSPRLAGGNSGNEQFF.